This record concerns one T cell receptor (beta chain) sequence. Its cognate antigen has yet to be identified. No base-level quality is on record; no much larger clone is a single base apart. The goal of deep resolution MiSeq sequencing was a depth between 1 in 1 million and 1 in 200,000 T cells, and coverage averaged 10x per clonotype. The immunoSEQ hsTCRB Kit was used to generate the TCR beta libraries. The authors processed their data as follows. Data were analyzed with ImmunoSEQ Data Assistant and ImmunoSEQ Analyzer, with V, D and J genes assigned per IMGT definitions. Clonality was computed as one minus normalized Shannon entropy of productive rearrangement frequencies, ranging from 0 to 1. Only overrepresented clonotypes making up at least 0.05% of the repertoire of each patient were included in the public clonotype analysis. Repertoires from about a dozen age-matched healthy donors in immuneACCESS were used as clonality controls. TCRdb re-hosts the immuneACCESS table, in-frame sequences only. Its copies lack some clones; in the studies checked, an unresolved V gene accounts for under half of them, and the cause for the rest is not known. The V and J calls and the clone size are those of that table, but D and trimming were determined from the DNA. The sample table shows some 290,000 clones, and approximately 80% are seen once. Under 8.5% of the sample belongs to the ten largest clones.

For TCR beta library preparation, approximately 1.9 micrograms of genomic DNA was extracted from cryopreserved PBMCs. Longitudinal blood samples from CLL patients on ibrutinib monotherapy underwent high-throughput TCR beta sequencing. The patients took part in an open-label, single-center phase 2 trial of ibrutinib monotherapy. The sample comes from a study of cytotoxic CD8 clonotypes in ibrutinib-treated CLL (dated by TCRdb to about 2021). Describing the broader study: In this cohort, around 15 patients were treatment-naive and approximately ten were relapsed/refractory, while some 18 had unmutated IGHV. Responses were partial in 24 patients and complete in 2; after median around 66 months follow-up, some 15 stayed in remission and about twelve progressed. Of the roughly 86 people in the trial, 25 to 30 had longitudinal samples available. Cryopreserved peripheral blood mononuclear cells were collected before treatment, at response, and at either disease progression or sustained remission. Samples at response were collected after a median of roughly twelve months of treatment, with a range of about 6 to 36 months. On average, each sample had approximately 250,000 productive templates and 96,000 or so productive rearrangements. The investigation overall reported the following: Baseline clonality was found to be higher than that of age-matched healthy donors and was strongly correlated with circulating CD8+ T-cell counts. Public clonotypes were rare and either shrank or stayed stable during treatment, and the rise in clonality at ibrutinib response reflected expansion of private clonotypes. Sustained-remission and progressing patients did not have matched sampling times, and lymph node repertoires were not examined. Clonality rose at ibrutinib response, remained stable during sustained remission, and dropped back toward baseline at progression.

Including the terminal cysteine and phenylalanine, the CDR3 comprises 15 residues. The only DNA kept is the CDR3, 45 bases in frame from the first base. CDR1 is given as MDHEN and CDR2 as SYDVKM, both from the germline V gene. The V end gives up 5 bases and the J end 7 bases, leaving 4 bases in the junction not matched to a gene. This clonotype originated in a human donor with chronic lymphocytic leukemia. The sequence is built from TRBV28 and TRBJ2-1, with 14 middle bases fitting TRBD2. Specimen: PBMCs, collected before ibrutinib treatment. The sequenced DNA is TGTGCCAGCAGTCGACTAGCGGGAGGGAGGAATGAGCAGTTCTTC. Its protein reads: CASSRLAGGRNEQFF.